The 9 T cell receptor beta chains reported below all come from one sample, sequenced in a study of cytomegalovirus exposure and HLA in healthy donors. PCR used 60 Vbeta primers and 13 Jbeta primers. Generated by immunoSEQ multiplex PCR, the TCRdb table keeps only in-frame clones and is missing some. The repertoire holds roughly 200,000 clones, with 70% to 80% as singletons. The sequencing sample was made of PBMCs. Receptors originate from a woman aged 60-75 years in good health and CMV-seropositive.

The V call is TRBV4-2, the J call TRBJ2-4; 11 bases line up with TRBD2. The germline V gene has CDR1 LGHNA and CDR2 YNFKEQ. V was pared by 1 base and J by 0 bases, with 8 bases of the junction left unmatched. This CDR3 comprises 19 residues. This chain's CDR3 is CASSQGGVAGGPAKNIQYF. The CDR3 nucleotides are TGTGCCAGCAGCCAAGGAGGGGTAGCGGGAGGGCCAGCCAAAAACATTCAGTACTTC.

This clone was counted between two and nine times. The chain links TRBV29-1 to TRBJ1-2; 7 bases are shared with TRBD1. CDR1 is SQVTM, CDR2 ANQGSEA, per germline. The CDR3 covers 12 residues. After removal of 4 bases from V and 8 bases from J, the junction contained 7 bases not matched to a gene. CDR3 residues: CSVVGQGEGYTF. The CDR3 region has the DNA TGCAGCGTTGTCGGGCAGGGGGAGGGCTACACCTTC.

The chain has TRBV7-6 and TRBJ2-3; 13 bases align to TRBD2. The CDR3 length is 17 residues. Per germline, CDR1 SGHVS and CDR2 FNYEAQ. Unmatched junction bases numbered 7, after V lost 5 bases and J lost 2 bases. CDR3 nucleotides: TGTGCCAGCAGCCACCCCGGACTAGCGGGGGACACAGATACGCAGTATTTT. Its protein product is CASSHPGLAGDTDTQYF.

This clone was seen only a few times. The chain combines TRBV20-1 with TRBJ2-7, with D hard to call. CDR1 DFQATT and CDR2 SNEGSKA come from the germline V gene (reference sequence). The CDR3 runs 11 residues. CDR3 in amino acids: CSVAGQQEQYF. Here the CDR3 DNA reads TGCAGCGTGGCAGGTCAGCAGGAGCAGTACTTC.

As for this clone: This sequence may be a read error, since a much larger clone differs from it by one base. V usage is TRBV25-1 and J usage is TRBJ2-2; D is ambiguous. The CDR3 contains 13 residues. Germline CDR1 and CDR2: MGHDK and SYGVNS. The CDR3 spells CASCDTNTGELFF. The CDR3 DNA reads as TGTGCCAGCTGTGACACGAACACCGGGGAGCTGTTTTTT.

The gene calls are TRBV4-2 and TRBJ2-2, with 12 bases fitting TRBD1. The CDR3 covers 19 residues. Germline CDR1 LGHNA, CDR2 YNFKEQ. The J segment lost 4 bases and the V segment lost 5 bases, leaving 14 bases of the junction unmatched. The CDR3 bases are TGTGCCAGCAGCTTGCGAACCGGGACAGGGGGCGCGGGCACCGGGGAGCTGTTTTTT. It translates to CASSLRTGTGGAGTGELFF.

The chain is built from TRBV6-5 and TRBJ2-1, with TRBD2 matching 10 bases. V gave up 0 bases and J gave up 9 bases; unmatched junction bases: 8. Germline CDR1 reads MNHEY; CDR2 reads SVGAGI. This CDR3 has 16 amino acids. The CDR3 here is CASSYSAGTSDSEQFF. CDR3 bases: TGTGCCAGCAGTTACTCAGCCGGGACTAGCGATAGTGAGCAGTTCTTC.

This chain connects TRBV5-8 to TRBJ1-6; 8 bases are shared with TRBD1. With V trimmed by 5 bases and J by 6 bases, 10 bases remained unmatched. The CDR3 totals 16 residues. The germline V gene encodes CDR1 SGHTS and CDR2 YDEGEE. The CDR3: CASSRTGSGTNSPLHF. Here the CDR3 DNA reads TGTGCCAGCAGTCGGACAGGGTCGGGGACTAATTCACCCCTCCACTTT.

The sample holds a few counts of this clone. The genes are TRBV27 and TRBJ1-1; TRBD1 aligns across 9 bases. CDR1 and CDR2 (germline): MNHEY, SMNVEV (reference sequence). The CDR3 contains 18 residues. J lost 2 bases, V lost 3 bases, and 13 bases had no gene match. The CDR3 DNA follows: TGTGCCAGCAGTTTCCTGCAAGGGACAGGGTCAACAAACACTGAAGCTTTCTTT. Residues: CASSFLQGTGSTNTEAFF.